The 2 T cell receptor beta chains below were found in one sample sequenced in a study of response to subunit inactivated influenza vaccine. TCRdb redid the calling of the RT-PCR reads with MiXCR, one entry per CDR3 protein. The sample holds a few hundred thousand distinct CDR3 sequences, 14% seen once. The material sequenced was PBMCs from blood, taken 11 to 12 days after vaccination. The receptors derive from a man aged 45-65 years who received an inactivated influenza vaccine.

V usage is TRBV7-8 and J usage is TRBJ2-3, with TRBD2 matching over 9 bases. V shed 3 bases and J 2 bases; nucleotides not matched to a gene: 15. This CDR3 is built from 19 residues. CDR1 and CDR2 (germline): SGHVS, FQNEAQ. The CDR3 loop is CASSFTRAGGGSTTDTQYF. DNA of the CDR3: TGTGCCAGCAGCTTCACTAGAGCGGGGGGCGGATCCACCACAGATACGCAGTATTTT.

This clonotype was recorded many times. Sequence at one end of the junction differs from germline and may be a read error. The genes are TRBV5-1 and TRBJ1-1; 7 nucleotides align to TRBD1. Germline V gene data show CDR1 as SGHRS and CDR2 as YFSETQ. There are 14 residues in the CDR3. The CDR3 loop is CASSPRQGNTEAFF. Written as DNA, the CDR3 is TGTGCCAGTAGTCCTCGACAGGGGAACACTGAAGCTTTCTTT.